This T cell receptor (beta chain) was obtained from a study of OX40 agonist ivuxolimab in advanced cancers. The wider study: Patients were dosed intravenously with ivuxolimab at 0.01 to 10 mg/kg every 2 weeks. Patients with hepatocellular carcinoma, melanoma, renal cell or head and neck cancer made up the dose-escalation patients. Partial responses were achieved by three patients, of whom one had hepatocellular carcinoma and two had cutaneous melanoma.

Note on this clone: What it binds is unknown.

Study outcomes and limitations: Patients with a partial response at 0.1-3.0 mg/kg had among the lowest clonal expansion.

Germline CDR1 SGHRS, CDR2 YFSETQ. This CDR3 is 14 amino acids long. Trimming shortened V by 5 bases and J by 2 bases, and 13 bases separated the two germline ends. Sequencing was performed with immunoSEQ multiplex PCR; in TCRdb, only in-frame clones are kept and a portion is missing. The table has approximately 58,000 clones, 86% seen once. This clonotype was obtained from an adult with an advanced solid tumor such as melanoma, head and neck, liver or kidney cancer. The chain uses TRBV5-1 and TRBJ2-5; a weak D match, TRBD1 (6 bases). Specimen: CD4+ or CD8+ T cells sorted from blood, collected in a trial of the OX40 agonist ivuxolimab. The CDR3 here is CASRNSGVQETQYF. CDR3 bases: TGCGCCAGCAGAAATTCAGGGGTTCAAGAGACCCAGTACTTC.